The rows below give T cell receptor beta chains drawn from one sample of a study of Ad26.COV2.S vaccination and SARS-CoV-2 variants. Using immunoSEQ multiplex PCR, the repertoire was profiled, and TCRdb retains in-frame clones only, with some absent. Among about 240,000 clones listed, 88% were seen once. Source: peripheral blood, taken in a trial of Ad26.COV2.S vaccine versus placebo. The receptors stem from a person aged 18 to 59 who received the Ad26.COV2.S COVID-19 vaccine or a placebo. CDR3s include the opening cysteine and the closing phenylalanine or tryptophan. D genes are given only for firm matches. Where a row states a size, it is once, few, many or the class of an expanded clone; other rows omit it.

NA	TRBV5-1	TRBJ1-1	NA	TGCGCCAGCAGCTTGGAGGGAGAGGGCGTAGCTTTCTTT	CASSLEGEGVAFF
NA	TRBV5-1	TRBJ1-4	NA	TGCGCCAGCAGCTTCGGGACTAATGAAAAACTGTTTTTT	CASSFGTNEKLFF
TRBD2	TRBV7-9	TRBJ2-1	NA	TGTGCCAGCAGCCCGCCAGCGGGGGCCTACAATGAGCAGTTCTTC	CASSPPAGAYNEQFF
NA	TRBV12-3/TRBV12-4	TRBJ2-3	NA	TGTGCCAGCAGTTATGGCTTCACAGATACGCAGTATTTT	CASSYGFTDTQYF
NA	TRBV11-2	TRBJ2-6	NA	TGTGCCAGCAGTCCAACAGGGCTACTAGGGGCCAACGTCCTGACTTTC	CASSPTGLLGANVLTF
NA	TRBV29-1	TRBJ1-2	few	TGCAGCGTCTCGACGGCTAACTATGGCTACACCTTC	CSVSTANYGYTF
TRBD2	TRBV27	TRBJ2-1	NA	TGTGCCAGCAGACCCCTAGCGGCCTCCTACAATGAGCAGTTCTTC	CASRPLAASYNEQFF
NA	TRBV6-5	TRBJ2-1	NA	TGTGCCAGCAGCCTCGAGGGGGGGCGACACAATGAGCAGTTCTTC	CASSLEGGRHNEQFF
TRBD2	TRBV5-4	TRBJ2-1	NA	TGTGCCAGCAGCGTAATCGGGCGGGAGGGGGACAATGAGCAGTTCTTC	CASSVIGREGDNEQFF
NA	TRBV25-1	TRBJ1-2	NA	TGTGCCAGCAGTGACAGGGTTTATGGCTACACCTTC	CASSDRVYGYTF
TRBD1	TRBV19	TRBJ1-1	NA	TGTGCCAGTAATCCGGACAGGAGGCTTGAAGCTTTCTTT	CASNPDRRLEAFF
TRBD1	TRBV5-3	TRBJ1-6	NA	TGTGCCAGAAGCGGGGACAGGGGGTCCCCCCTCCACTTT	CARSGDRGSPLHF
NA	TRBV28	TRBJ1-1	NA	TGTGCCAGCAGTTTAGCTTCTAGAGCCGATGAAGCTTTCTTT	CASSLASRADEAFF
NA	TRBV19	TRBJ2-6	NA	TGTGCCAGTAAGGACTGGGGTCGTTCTGGGGCCAACGTCCTGACTTTC	CASKDWGRSGANVLTF
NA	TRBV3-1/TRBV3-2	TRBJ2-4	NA	TGTGCCAGCAGCCAAGAACCCACTAGTCGTAGTAACATTCAGTACTTC	CASSQEPTSRSNIQYF
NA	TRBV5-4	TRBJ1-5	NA	TGTGCCAGCAGCTTGGCAGGAAGCAATCAGCCCCAGCATTTT	CASSLAGSNQPQHF
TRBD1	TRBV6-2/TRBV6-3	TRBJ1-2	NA	TGTGCCAGCAGTTCTGACAGGGAGCGATCCTACACCTTC	CASSSDRERSYTF
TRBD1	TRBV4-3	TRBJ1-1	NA	TGCGCCAGCAGCCCAGAAAGGGGGCTCTCTGCTGAAGCTTTCTTT	CASSPERGLSAEAFF
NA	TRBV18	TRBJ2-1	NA	TGTGCCAGCTCACCACAGGGCTGGTCTGTCAATGAGCAGTTCTTC	CASSPQGWSVNEQFF
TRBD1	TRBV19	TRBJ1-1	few	TGTGCCAGTAGTATAGATCCCGGACAGGGCACTGAAGCTTTCTTT	CASSIDPGQGTEAFF
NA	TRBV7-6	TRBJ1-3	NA	TGTGCCAGCAGCTTAGTCCAGGCGGGGAAAGGAAACACCATATATTTT	CASSLVQAGKGNTIYF
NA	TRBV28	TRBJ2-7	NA	TGTGCCAGCAGCCAGGTAGGGACGGGCTACGAGCAGTACTTC	CASSQVGTGYEQYF
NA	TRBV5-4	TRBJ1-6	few	TGTGCCAGCAGCTTGGGTGGGTGGGATTCCTATAATTCACCCCTCCACTTT	CASSLGGWDSYNSPLHF
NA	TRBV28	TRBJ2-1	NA	TGTGCCAGCACTATGGGGGGGGCAGGTCACCGTAGGAATGAGCAGTTCTTC	CASTMGGAGHRRNEQFF
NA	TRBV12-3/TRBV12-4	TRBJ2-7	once	TGTGCCAGCAGTTTTAGTTTTTACGAGCAGTACTTC	CASSFSFYEQYF
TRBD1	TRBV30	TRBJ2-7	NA	TGTGCCCTATCAGGGACAGGATTTTTACACGAGCAGTACTTC	CALSGTGFLHEQYF
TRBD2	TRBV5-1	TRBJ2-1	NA	TGCGCCAGCAGCCTAACTAGCGGGGGGGCGAATGAGCAGTTCTTC	CASSLTSGGANEQFF
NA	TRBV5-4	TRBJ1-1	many	TGTGCCAGCAGCTTGCGAGGGGCAGCGGACACTGAAGCTTTCTTT	CASSLRGAADTEAFF
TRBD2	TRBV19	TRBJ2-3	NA	TGTGCCAGTAGCGCTCCGGGACTAGCGGCGGCAGATACGCAGTATTTT	CASSAPGLAAADTQYF
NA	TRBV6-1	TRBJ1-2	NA	TGTGCCAGCAGTGAAACCGGGGCAGGGCTGAGTAACTATGGCTACACCTTC	CASSETGAGLSNYGYTF
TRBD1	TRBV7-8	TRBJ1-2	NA	TGTGCCAGCAGCCTGGACAGGTTTAACTATGGCTACACCTTC	CASSLDRFNYGYTF
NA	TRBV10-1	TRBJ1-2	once	TGCGCCAGCAGTGAGAGATTTAACTATGGCTACACCTTC	CASSERFNYGYTF
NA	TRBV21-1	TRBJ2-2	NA	TGTGCCAGCAGCAAAGGAAGACAGGGAGGTACCGGGGAGCTGTTTTTT	CASSKGRQGGTGELFF
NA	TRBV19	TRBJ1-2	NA	TGTGCCAGTAGTCGCCTGGACAGATCTAACTATGGCTACACCTTC	CASSRLDRSNYGYTF
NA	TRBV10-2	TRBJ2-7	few	TGCGCCAGCAGTGACCTAGAACCGGTCCACGAGCAGTACTTC	CASSDLEPVHEQYF
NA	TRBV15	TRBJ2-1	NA	TGTGCCACCAGCAGAGATCGAGGGAGTGAGCAGTTCTTC	CATSRDRGSEQFF
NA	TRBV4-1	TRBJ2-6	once	TGCGCCAGCAGCCATCCGGGGAGGACTGGGGCCAACGTCCTGACTTTC	CASSHPGRTGANVLTF
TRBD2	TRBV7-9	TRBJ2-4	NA	TGTGCCAGCAGACCGGGGGAGGGTGCGCGACTTCCTATTCAGTACTTC	CASRPGEGARLPIQYF
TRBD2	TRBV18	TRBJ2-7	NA	TGTGCCAGCTCACGGCCAGGGCTAGCGGGAGCGGGGGGCTACGAGCAGTACTTC	CASSRPGLAGAGGYEQYF
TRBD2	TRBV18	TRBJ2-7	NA	TGTGCCAGCTCAACTTTACCAGGGACTAGCTCCTACGAGCAGTACTTC	CASSTLPGTSSYEQYF
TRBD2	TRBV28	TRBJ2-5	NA	TGTGCCAGCAGTTTGGGACTAGCGGGAGGAAGAGAGACCCAGTACTTC	CASSLGLAGGRETQYF
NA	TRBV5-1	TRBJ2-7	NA	TGCGCCAGCAGGGCCGCGGGACAGTCCTACGAGCAGTACTTC	CASRAAGQSYEQYF
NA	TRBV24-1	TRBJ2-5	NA	TGTGCCACCAGTGATTTGGGGGACGGCCAAGAGACCCAGTACTTC	CATSDLGDGQETQYF
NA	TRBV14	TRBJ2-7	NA	TGTGCCAGCAGCCAAGAGGGGCCCTTGGAGCAGTACTTC	CASSQEGPLEQYF
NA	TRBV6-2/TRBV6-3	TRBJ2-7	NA	TGTGCCAGCAGTTACACCGGTGGTGGCTCCTACGAGCAGTACTTC	CASSYTGGGSYEQYF
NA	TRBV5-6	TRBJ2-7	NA	TGTGCCAGCAGCTCTATACTGGGCGAATTTGGGCAGTACTTC	CASSSILGEFGQYF
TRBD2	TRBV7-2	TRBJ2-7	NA	TGTGCCAGCAGCACCCCGACTAGCGCCACCTACGAGCAGTACTTC	CASSTPTSATYEQYF
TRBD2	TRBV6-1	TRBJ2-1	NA	TGTGCCAGCAGTGAACTAGCGGGAGTAGGGGAGCAGTTCTTC	CASSELAGVGEQFF
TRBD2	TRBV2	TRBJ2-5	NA	TGTGCCAGCAGAGGACGGGGGGGGTGGACCCAGTACTTC	CASRGRGGWTQYF
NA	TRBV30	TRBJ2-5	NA	TGTGCCTGGAGTCAAGAGACCCAGTACTTC	CAWSQETQYF